The table lists the clone carrying this TCR beta chain with a few counts. Its specificity is not known. Hyperthyroidism in the patients, aged 18 to 65, was newly diagnosed and under 2 months in duration. The source of the PBMCs was approximately 9.5 ml of fresh peripheral blood. TCR beta CDR3 sequences were amplified from RNA transcripts. A set of HTBI primers served as the primers for a first-round RT-PCR of the TCR CDR3. TCRdb passed the multiplex PCR reads through MiXCR, listing each CDR3 protein once. Of 300,000 or so distinct CDR3 sequences listed, roughly a fifth are singletons. The sample originates from a study of T cells in Graves' hyperthyroidism and ophthalmopathy. Overall study: Sampling of peripheral blood happened at initial diagnosis, prior to any treatment. Whole-study results and caveats: Blood also carried most thyroid clonotypes expanded above 0.001.

The V gene's germline CDR1 is SEHNR and CDR2 FQNEAQ (reference sequence). V was clipped by 3 bases and J by 6 bases; unmatched bases: 7. This CDR3 comprises 14 residues. The TCR comes from a woman between 50 and 59 years old with Graves' hyperthyroidism. Sequencing was carried out using blood. This sequence joins TRBV7-9 and TRBJ1-2, with TRBD1 matching 7 bases. The CDR3 nucleotides are TGTGCCAGCAGCTTTTTTCAACAGGGGCATGGCTACACCTTC. Translation gives CASSFFQQGHGYTF.